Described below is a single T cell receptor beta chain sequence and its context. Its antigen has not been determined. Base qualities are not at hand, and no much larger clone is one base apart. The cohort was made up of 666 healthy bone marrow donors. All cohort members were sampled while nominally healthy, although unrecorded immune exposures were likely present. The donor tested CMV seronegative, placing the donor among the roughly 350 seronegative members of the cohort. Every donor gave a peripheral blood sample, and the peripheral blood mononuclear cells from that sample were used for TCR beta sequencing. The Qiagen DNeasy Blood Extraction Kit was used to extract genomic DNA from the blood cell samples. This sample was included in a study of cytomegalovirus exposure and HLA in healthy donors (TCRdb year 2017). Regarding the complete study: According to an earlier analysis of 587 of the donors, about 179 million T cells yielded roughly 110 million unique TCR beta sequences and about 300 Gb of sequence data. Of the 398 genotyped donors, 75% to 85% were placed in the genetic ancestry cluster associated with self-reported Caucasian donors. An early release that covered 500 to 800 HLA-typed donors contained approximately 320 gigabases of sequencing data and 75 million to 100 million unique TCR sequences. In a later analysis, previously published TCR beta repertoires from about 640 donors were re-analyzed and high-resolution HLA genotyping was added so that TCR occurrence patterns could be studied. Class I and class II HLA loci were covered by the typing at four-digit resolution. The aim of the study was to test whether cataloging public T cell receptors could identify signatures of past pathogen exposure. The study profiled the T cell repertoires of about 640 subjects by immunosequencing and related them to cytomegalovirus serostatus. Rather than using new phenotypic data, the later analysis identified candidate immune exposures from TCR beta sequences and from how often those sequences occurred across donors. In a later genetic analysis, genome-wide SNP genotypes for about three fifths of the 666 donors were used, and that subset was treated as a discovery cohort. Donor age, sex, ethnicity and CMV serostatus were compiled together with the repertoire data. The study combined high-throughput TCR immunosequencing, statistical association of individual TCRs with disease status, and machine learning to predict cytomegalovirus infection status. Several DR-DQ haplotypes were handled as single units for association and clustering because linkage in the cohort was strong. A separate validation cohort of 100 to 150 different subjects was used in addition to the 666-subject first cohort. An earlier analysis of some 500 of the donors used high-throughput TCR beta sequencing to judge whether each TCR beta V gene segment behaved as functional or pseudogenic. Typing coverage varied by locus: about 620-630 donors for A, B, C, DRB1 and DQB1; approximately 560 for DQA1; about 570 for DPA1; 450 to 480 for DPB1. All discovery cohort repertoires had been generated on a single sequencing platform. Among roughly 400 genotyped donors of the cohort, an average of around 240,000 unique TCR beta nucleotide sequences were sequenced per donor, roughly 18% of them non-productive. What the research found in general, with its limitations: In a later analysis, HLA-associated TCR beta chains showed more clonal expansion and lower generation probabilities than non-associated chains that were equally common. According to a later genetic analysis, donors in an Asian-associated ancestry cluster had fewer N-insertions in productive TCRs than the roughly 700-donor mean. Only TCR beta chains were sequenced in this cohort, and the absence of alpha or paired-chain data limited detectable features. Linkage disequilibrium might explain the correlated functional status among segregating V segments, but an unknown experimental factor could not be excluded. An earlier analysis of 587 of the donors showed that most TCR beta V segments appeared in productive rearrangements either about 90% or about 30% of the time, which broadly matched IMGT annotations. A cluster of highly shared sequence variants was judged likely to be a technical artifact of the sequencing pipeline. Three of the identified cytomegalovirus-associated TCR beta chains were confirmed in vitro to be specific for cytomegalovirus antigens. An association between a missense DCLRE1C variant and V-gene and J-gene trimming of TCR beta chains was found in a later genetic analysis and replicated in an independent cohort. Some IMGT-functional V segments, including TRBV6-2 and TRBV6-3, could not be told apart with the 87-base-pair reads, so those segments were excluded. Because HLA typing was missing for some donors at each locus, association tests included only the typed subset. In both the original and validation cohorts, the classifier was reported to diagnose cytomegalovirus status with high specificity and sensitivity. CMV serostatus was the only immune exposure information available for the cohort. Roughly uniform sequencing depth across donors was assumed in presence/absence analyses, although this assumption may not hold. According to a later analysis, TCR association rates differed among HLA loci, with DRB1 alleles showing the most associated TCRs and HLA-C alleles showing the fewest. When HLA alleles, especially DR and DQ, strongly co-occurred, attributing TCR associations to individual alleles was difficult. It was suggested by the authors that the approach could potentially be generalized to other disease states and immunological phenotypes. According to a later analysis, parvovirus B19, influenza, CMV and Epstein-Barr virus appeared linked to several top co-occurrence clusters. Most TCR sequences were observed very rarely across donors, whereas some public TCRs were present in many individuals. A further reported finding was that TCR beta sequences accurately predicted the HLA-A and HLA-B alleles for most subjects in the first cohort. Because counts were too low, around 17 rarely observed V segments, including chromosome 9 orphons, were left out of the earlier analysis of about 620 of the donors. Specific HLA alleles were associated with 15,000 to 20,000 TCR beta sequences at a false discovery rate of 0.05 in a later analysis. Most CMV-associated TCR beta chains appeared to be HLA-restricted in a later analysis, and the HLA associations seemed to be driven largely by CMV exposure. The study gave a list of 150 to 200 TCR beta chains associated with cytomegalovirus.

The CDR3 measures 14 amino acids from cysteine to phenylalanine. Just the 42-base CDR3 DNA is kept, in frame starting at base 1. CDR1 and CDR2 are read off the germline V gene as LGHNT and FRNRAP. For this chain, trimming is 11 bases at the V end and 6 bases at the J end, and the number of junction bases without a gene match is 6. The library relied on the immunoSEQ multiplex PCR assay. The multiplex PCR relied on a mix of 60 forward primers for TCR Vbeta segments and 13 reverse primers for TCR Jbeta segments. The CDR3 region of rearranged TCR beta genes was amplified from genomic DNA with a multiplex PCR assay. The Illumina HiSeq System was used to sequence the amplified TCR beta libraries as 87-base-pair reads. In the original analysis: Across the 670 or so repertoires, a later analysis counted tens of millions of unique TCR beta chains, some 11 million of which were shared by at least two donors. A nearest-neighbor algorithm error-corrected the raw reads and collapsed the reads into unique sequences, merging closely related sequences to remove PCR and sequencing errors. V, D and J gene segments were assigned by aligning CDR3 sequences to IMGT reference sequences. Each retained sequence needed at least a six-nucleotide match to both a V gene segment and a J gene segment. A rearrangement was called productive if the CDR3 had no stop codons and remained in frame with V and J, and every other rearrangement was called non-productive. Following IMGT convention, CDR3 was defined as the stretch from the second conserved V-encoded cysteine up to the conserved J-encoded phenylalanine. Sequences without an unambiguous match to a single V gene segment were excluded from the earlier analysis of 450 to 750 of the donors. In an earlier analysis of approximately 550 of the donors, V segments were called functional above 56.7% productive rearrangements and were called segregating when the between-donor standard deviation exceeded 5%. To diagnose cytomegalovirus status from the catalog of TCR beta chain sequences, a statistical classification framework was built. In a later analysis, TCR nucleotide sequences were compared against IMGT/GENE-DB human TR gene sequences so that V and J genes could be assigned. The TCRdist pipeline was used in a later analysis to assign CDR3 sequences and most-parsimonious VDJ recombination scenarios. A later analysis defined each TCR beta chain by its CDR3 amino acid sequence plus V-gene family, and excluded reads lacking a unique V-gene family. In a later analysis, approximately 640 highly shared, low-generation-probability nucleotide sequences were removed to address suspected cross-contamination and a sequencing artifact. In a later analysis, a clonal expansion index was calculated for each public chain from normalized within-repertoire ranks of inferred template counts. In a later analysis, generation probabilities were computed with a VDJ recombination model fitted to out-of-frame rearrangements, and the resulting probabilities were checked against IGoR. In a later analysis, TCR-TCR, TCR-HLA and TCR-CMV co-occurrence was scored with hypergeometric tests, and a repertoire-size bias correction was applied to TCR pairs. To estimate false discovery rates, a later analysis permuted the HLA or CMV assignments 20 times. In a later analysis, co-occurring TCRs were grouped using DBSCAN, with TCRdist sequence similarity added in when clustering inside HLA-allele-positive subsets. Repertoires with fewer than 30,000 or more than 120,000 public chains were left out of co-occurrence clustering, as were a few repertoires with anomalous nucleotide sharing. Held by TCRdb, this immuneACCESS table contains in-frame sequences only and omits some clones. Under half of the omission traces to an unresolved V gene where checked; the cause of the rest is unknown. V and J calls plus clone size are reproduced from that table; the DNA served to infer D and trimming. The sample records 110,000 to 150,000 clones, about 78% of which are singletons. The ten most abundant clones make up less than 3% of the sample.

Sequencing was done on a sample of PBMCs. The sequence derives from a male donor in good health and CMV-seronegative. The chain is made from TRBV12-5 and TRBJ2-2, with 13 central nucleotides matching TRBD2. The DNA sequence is TGTGCTGGGGGACTAGCGGGGTTTTCCGGGGAGCTGTTTTTT. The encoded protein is CAGGLAGFSGELFF.